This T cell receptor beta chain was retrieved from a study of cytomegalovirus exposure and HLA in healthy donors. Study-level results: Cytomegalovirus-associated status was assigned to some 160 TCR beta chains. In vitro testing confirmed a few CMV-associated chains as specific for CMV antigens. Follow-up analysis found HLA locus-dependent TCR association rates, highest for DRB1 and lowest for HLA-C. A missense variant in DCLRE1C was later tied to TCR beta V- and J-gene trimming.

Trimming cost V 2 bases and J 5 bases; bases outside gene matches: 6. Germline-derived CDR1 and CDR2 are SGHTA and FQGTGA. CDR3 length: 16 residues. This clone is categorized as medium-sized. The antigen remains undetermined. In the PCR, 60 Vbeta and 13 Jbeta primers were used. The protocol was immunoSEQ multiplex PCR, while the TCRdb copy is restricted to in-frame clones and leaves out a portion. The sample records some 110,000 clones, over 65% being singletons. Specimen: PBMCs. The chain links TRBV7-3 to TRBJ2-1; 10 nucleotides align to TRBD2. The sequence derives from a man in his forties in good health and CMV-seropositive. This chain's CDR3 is CASSLSLAGEDNEQFF. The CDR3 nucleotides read TGTGCCAGCAGCTTATCTCTAGCGGGGGAAGACAATGAGCAGTTCTTC. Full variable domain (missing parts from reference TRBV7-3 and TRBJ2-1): GAGVSQTPSNKVTEKGKYVELRCDPISGHTALYWYRQSLGQGPEFLIYFQGTGAADDSGLPNDRFFAVRPEGSVSTLKIQRTERGDSAVYLCASSLSLAGEDNEQFFGPGTRLTVL.